Below, 26 T cell receptor beta chains from the same sample are listed, as sequenced in a study of shared clonotypes between healthy human individuals. The assay was immunoSEQ multiplex PCR, and TCRdb's table has in-frame clones only and misses some. Here the sample spans millions of clones, approximately 90% being singletons. The sequencing input was naive CD4+ T cells sorted from blood. Subset denoted: CD45RA+ positively selected. These receptors came from a man aged 18 to 29 in good health.

This clone turned up a few times. The gene calls are TRBV7-9 and TRBJ1-1, with 7 bases that match TRBD1. CDR3 length: 14 amino acids. Germline assignment: CDR1 SEHNR and CDR2 FQNEAQ (reference sequence). The trim removed 5 bases at V and 0 bases at J, leaving 3 bases unmatched. The CDR3 spells CASSEGQLNTEAFF. The CDR3 DNA reads TGTGCCAGCAGCGAGGGACAGTTGAACACTGAAGCTTTCTTT.

About this clone: Additional DNA sequences in this sample encode the identical CDR3. The chain links TRBV11-2 to TRBJ2-7, with D perhaps TRBD1 or TRBD2 (5 bases each). Trimming removed 1 base at V and 5 bases at J, with 6 bases between. Looked up from germline, CDR1 is SGHAT and CDR2 is FQNNGV. The length of the CDR3 is 12 residues. The chain's CDR3 is CASSLGGNEQYF. CDR3 bases: TGTGCCAGCAGCTTAGGGGGGAACGAGCAGTACTTC.

J is TRBJ2-7 and V is TRBV6-1; TRBD2 aligns across 9 bases. The J segment lost 2 bases and the V segment lost 1 base, leaving 18 bases of the junction unmatched. The CDR3 contains 20 residues. Germline CDR1 is MNHNS and CDR2 is SASEGT. This chain's CDR3 is CASSEEEAGGLTFRPYEQYF. The CDR3 DNA follows: TGTGCCAGCAGTGAAGAAGAAGCGGGGGGCCTTACCTTCAGACCCTACGAGCAGTACTTC.

For this clone: The sample has other DNA sequences that encode this CDR3 too. This chain joins TRBV5-1 and TRBJ1-5; no reliable D call. Germline loops: CDR1 SGHRS, CDR2 YFSETQ. The CDR3 has 13 amino acids. V lost 0 bases, J lost 3 bases, and 4 bases lay in between. The CDR3 loop is CASSLGHNQPQHF. CDR3 nucleotide sequence: TGCGCCAGCAGCTTGGGACACAATCAGCCCCAGCATTTT. Looking up the rest from reference TRBV5-1 and TRBJ1-5 gives the full variable domain: KAGVTQTPRYLIKTRGQQVTLSCSPISGHRSVSWYQQTPGQGLQFLFEYFSETQRNKGNFPGRFSGRQFSNSRSEMNVSTLELGDSALYLCASSLGHNQPQHFGDGTRLSIL.

V and J are TRBV6-5 and TRBJ2-7, with D possibly being TRBD1 or TRBD2 (7 bases each). The CDR3 runs 15 residues. CDR1 MNHEY and CDR2 SVGAGI come from the germline V gene. V lost 2 bases and J lost 7, with 18 bases in between. In DNA form, the CDR3 reads TGTGCCAGCAGTTACATCTCAGGGGGGGTGGAAGAGCAGTACTTC. This gives the protein CASSYISGGVEEQYF.

The rearrangement joins TRBV5-6 to TRBJ2-7; no definite D call. With 7 bases removed from V and 0 bases from J, the gap between germline ends came to 17 bases. CDR3 length: 15 amino acids. Germline values: CDR1 SGHDT, CDR2 YYEEEE. CDR3 bases: TGTGCCAGCGGTGCGTGGGAACATCCCTCCTACGAGCAGTACTTC. It specifies CASGAWEHPSYEQYF.

The chain employs TRBV7-9 and TRBJ2-5, with 11 bases lining up with TRBD2. Germline CDR1 and CDR2: SEHNR and FQNEAQ (reference sequence). CDR3 size: 16 residues. Trimming cost V 1 base and J 4 bases; bases outside gene matches: 5. CDR3 nucleotides: TGTGCCAGCAGCTTAGGACTAGCGGGACGGGGAGAGACCCAGTACTTC. Residues: CASSLGLAGRGETQYF. Based on the CDR3 plus reference TRBV7-9 and TRBJ2-5, the full variable domain is DTGVSQNPRHKITKRGQNVTFRCDPISEHNRLYWYRQTLGQGPEFLTYFQNEAQLEKSRLLSDRFSAERPKGSFSTLEIQRTEQGDSAMYLCASSLGLAGRGETQYFGPGTRLLVL.

This chain joins TRBV18 and TRBJ1-4; TRBD1 agrees at 9 bases. CDR1 and CDR2 (germline): KGHSH, LQKENI. The V and J ends lost 2 bases and 0 bases, in that order; junction bases with no gene match: 7. This CDR3 has 18 residues. The CDR3 spells CASSPLDRGIPTNEKLFF. CDR3 nucleotides: TGTGCCAGCTCACCATTGGACAGGGGAATTCCAACTAATGAAAAACTGTTTTTT.

Worth noting for this clone: Other nucleotide sequences from this sample produce the same CDR3. The chain combines TRBV5-1 with TRBJ2-1; 9 bases align to TRBD2. The germline V gene encodes CDR1 SGHRS and CDR2 YFSETQ. The V and J ends lost 0 bases and 3 bases, in that order; junction bases with no gene match: 1. The CDR3 totals 15 residues. CDR3 sequence reads: CASSLDSGSYNEQFF. CDR3 bases: TGCGCCAGCAGCTTGGATAGCGGGAGCTACAATGAGCAGTTCTTC.

This sequence joins TRBV6-5 and TRBJ1-4; 7 nucleotides match TRBD1. J lost 8 bases, V lost 6 bases, and 12 bases had no gene match. The CDR3 is made up of 15 amino acids. Germline CDR1 reads MNHEY; CDR2 reads SVGAGI. CDR3 nucleotides: TGTGCCAGCAGCCCCTTGACAGGGTTTGGGGAAAAACTGTTTTTT. Residues: CASSPLTGFGEKLFF.

This clone was recorded once. The chain uses TRBV5-4 and TRBJ2-2; D is ambiguous. V lost 5 bases to trimming and J lost 1 base, with 15 bases between them. CDR3 size: 16 residues. Germline-derived CDR1 and CDR2 are SGHNT and YYREEE (reference sequence). This chain's CDR3 is CASRHGAPGNTGELFF. The DNA for the CDR3 is TGTGCCAGCAGGCATGGTGCCCCGGGGAACACCGGGGAGCTGTTTTTT.

The chain has TRBV5-4 and TRBJ2-2, with 7 nucleotides matching TRBD1. In germline, CDR1 is SGHNT, CDR2 YYREEE (reference sequence). With V trimmed by 2 bases and J by 7 bases, 8 bases remained unmatched. This CDR3 is 15 amino acids long. The CDR3 is CASSFGQGVSGELFF. The CDR3 bases are TGTGCCAGCAGCTTTGGCCAGGGGGTTAGCGGGGAGCTGTTTTTT.

V gene TRBV2 combines with J gene TRBJ2-7; D gene unclear. V was cut by 1 base and J by 2 bases, with 12 bases left in between. Germline V gene data show CDR1 as SNHLY and CDR2 as FYNNEI. The CDR3 totals 15 residues. The CDR3 loop reads CASSEEAGAPYEQYF. DNA of the CDR3: TGTGCCAGCAGTGAAGAGGCAGGTGCCCCCTACGAGCAGTACTTC.

The count of this clone is one. The chain links TRBV7-9 to TRBJ1-3, with TRBD1 matching 7 bases. This CDR3 is 15 amino acids long. CDR1 and CDR2 (germline): SEHNR, FQNEAQ (reference sequence). With 2 bases clipped from V and 3 bases from J, the junction kept 4 bases outside the gene matches. CDR3: CASSLLRQGGNTIYF. In DNA, the CDR3 is TGTGCCAGCAGCTTACTAAGACAGGGTGGAAACACCATATATTTT.

The chain uses TRBV7-6 and TRBJ2-3; 7 nucleotides align to TRBD1. Germline V gives CDR1 SGHVS, CDR2 FNYEAQ. V gave up 5 bases and J gave up 4 bases; unmatched junction bases: 12. CDR3 length: 16 residues. Written as DNA, the CDR3 is TGTGCCAGCAGCCCCGACAAGGGGGCCGGTGCAGATACGCAGTATTTT. It codes for CASSPDKGAGADTQYF.

The chain couples TRBV11-3 to TRBJ2-1, with TRBD2 matching over 10 bases. This CDR3 has 15 residues. Germline CDR1 SGHNT, CDR2 YENEEA. V lost 5 bases and J lost 5; bases outside the gene matches: 6. CDR3 bases: TGTGCCAGCAGCCCGGCTAGCGGGAGTGACAATGAGCAGTTCTTC. This gives the protein CASSPASGSDNEQFF.

The V and J genes are TRBV28 and TRBJ1-2; 7 nucleotides match TRBD1. V shed 4 bases, J shed 8 bases, and the junction held 10 bases outside the gene matches. The CDR3 loop spans 14 amino acids. Germline assignment: CDR1 MDHEN and CDR2 SYDVKM. The CDR3 DNA reads TGTGCCAGCAGTTCTGGGGACAGCTCTTGGGGCTACACCTTC. Its translation: CASSSGDSSWGYTF.

This chain uses TRBV10-3 with TRBJ1-1; D is ambiguous. Trimming pared 6 bases from V and 4 bases from J, leaving 15 bases between. This CDR3 comprises 14 residues. The germline V gene has CDR1 ENHRY and CDR2 SYGVKD. The DNA for the CDR3 is TGTGCCATCAGCATAGGACCTCCGGGCACTGAAGCTTTCTTT. Encoded protein: CAISIGPPGTEAFF.

The V gene is TRBV28, the J gene TRBJ1-2; no clear D. CDR1 is MDHEN, CDR2 SYDVKM, per germline. V lost 2 bases to trimming and J lost 8 bases, with 12 bases between them. This CDR3 comprises 13 residues. The CDR3 DNA reads TGTGCCAGCAGTTTAAACGGACTGTTGGGCTACACCTTC. It codes for CASSLNGLLGYTF.

The V gene is TRBV5-4, the J gene TRBJ2-5; the D is unclear. The germline V gene encodes CDR1 SGHNT and CDR2 YYREEE (reference sequence). The V end was cut by 0 bases, the J end by 3 bases, with 9 bases between. The CDR3 has 14 residues. CDR3 coding DNA: TGTGCCAGCAGCTTGGATTTTGGGGAAGAGACCCAGTACTTC. Amino acids: CASSLDFGEETQYF.

The V and J genes are TRBV11-2 and TRBJ2-3; the D gene is possibly TRBD1 (5 bases). CDR1 is SGHAT, CDR2 FQNNGV, per germline. CDR3 length equals 15 residues. V lost 7 bases, J lost 1 base, and 15 bases lay in between. The CDR3 DNA is TGTGCCAGCAAAATAGGGGCTGGCGGCACAGATACGCAGTATTTT. This translates into CASKIGAGGTDTQYF.

The gene calls are TRBV6-5 and TRBJ1-5, with TRBD1 matching 9 bases. The CDR3 totals 15 residues. The germline gives CDR1 MNHEY, CDR2 SVGAGI. V lost 6 bases, J lost 6 bases, and 9 bases stayed unmatched. The CDR3 region has the DNA TGTGCCAGCAGGGCGGACAGGGGAATCTTTCAGCCCCAGCATTTT. Protein: CASRADRGIFQPQHF.

As regards this clone: The same CDR3 also results from other DNA sequences found in this sample. This chain joins TRBV7-2 and TRBJ1-1; 7 nucleotides match TRBD1. Germline trimming cut 1 base from V and 1 base from J; bases unmatched to any gene: 3. Germline CDR1 is SGHTA and CDR2 is FQGNSA. The CDR3 totals 15 residues. CDR3 amino acids: CASSLERGPNTEAFF. CDR3 DNA sequence: TGTGCCAGCAGCTTAGAAAGGGGGCCGAACACTGAAGCTTTCTTT.

The chain combines TRBV19 with TRBJ2-1; D perhaps matches TRBD2 (5 bases). The CDR3 is made up of 15 amino acids. Germline CDR1 and CDR2: LNHDA and SQIVND (reference sequence). The V gene lost 7 bases and the J gene lost 2 bases, with 15 bases spanning the gap. The CDR3 is CASMSPGETYNEQFF. DNA of the CDR3: TGTGCCAGTATGAGTCCCGGGGAAACCTACAATGAGCAGTTCTTC.

J is TRBJ2-7 and V is TRBV6-1; 7 bases are shared with TRBD1. The CDR3 contains 14 residues. V shed 6 bases, J shed 3 bases, and the junction held 8 bases outside the gene matches. Germline values: CDR1 MNHNS, CDR2 SASEGT. DNA of the CDR3: TGTGCCAGCAGGGGTCAACAGGGGTTCTACGAGCAGTACTTC. This gives the protein CASRGQQGFYEQYF.

This chain uses TRBV7-8 with TRBJ1-2; D not resolved. The CDR3 covers 14 residues. With 0 bases removed from V and 3 bases from J, the gap between germline ends came to 8 bases. Per germline, CDR1 SGHVS and CDR2 FQNEAQ. The CDR3 DNA reads TGTGCCAGCAGCTTAGCGCGAACCGACTATGGCTACACCTTC. Amino acids: CASSLARTDYGYTF.